This T cell receptor (beta chain) was obtained from a study of cytomegalovirus exposure and HLA in healthy donors. CDR3 length: 17 residues. The germline CDR1 and CDR2 sequences are LGHNA and YSLEER. Trimming stripped 0 bases from V and 5 bases from J, with 20 bases between. Donors showed nominal health when sampled, although they likely had unrecorded immune exposures. The PCR had 60 Vbeta and 13 Jbeta primers. The assay was immunoSEQ multiplex PCR, and TCRdb's table has in-frame clones only and misses some. The sample carries 75,000 to 95,000 clones, roughly 67% recorded once. To note about this clone: The antigen remains undetermined.

Findings and limits, study-wide: Analysis performed later showed TCR beta chains linked to HLA being more clonally expanded than equally common others. Investigators reported over 150 TCR beta chains as tied to cytomegalovirus.

The sequenced sample was PBMCs. V gene TRBV4-3 combines with J gene TRBJ2-7; possible D gene TRBD1, 6 bases. This TCR derives from a woman in her fifties or sixties in good health and CMV-seropositive. The CDR3 region is CASSQDLQGVLENEQYF. The CDR3, as DNA: TGCGCCAGCAGCCAAGATCTACAGGGTGTTTTGGAGAACGAGCAGTACTTC.